Listed here are 23 T cell receptor beta chains from one sample, sequenced in a study of brain T cells in children with intractable seizures. TCRdb's copy holds only in-frame clones and misses some; the assay was immunoSEQ multiplex PCR. This table holds under 150,000 clones, around 94% found once. Sample: peripheral blood, taken at surgery. The receptor set was obtained from a boy younger than two with hemimegalencephaly and intractable seizures.

The chain links TRBV28 to TRBJ2-5; TRBD1 agrees at 8 bases. Germline V gives CDR1 MDHEN, CDR2 SYDVKM. The V and J ends lost 0 bases and 2 bases, in that order; junction bases with no gene match: 2. The CDR3 is 15 residues long. As DNA, the CDR3 is TGTGCCAGCAGTTTATGGGGACAGGAACAAGAGACCCAGTACTTC. This gives the protein CASSLWGQEQETQYF.

The chain joins TRBV6-6 to TRBJ2-3; 7 bases fit TRBD2. This CDR3 spans 15 amino acids. Germline lookup yields CDR1 MNHNY and CDR2 SVGAGI (reference sequence). Trimming cost V 2 bases and J 4 bases; bases outside gene matches: 6. The chain's CDR3 is CASSYTPRGADTQYF. CDR3 DNA sequence: TGTGCCAGCAGTTACACCCCCCGGGGGGCAGATACGCAGTATTTT.

The chain employs TRBV3-1 (or the pseudogene TRBV3-2) and TRBJ2-3; 8 positions agree with TRBD2. The germline CDR1 and CDR2 sequences are LGHDT and YNNKEL (reference sequence). With V trimmed by 1 base and J by 0 bases, 3 bases remained unmatched. The CDR3 totals 16 residues. CDR3 protein: CASSQGGTRSTDTQYF. CDR3 nucleotides: TGTGCCAGCAGCCAAGGGGGGACTAGGAGCACAGATACGCAGTATTTT.

The chain has TRBV7-8 and TRBJ2-7; perhaps TRBD2 as D (6 bases). CDR1 and CDR2 from the germline V gene are SGHVS and FQNEAQ. The V end lost 1 base, the J end lost 0 bases, and 19 bases lay between the germline ends. The CDR3 runs to 18 residues. In DNA form, the CDR3 reads TGTGCCAGCAGCTTAGGCAACGTGGGCGGGGCACTCTCCTACGAGCAGTACTTC. Encoded protein: CASSLGNVGGALSYEQYF.

This chain links TRBV7-3 with TRBJ2-1; D is perhaps TRBD1 (5 bases). This CDR3 comprises 12 residues. The V end lost 4 bases, the J end lost 7 bases, and 8 bases lay between the germline ends. Germline CDR1 and CDR2: SGHTA and FQGTGA. The CDR3 sequence: CASSSQGNEQFF. The CDR3 region has the DNA TGTGCCAGCAGCTCCCAGGGAAATGAGCAGTTCTTC.

The rearrangement uses TRBV6-6 and TRBJ2-7; no clear D. The V gene lost 0 bases and the J gene lost 2 bases, with 8 bases spanning the gap. The CDR3 has 14 amino acids. Germline-derived CDR1 and CDR2 are MNHNY and SVGAGI (reference sequence). CDR3 sequence reads: CASSYSPPPYEQYF. For the CDR3, the DNA is TGTGCCAGCAGTTACTCGCCCCCTCCCTACGAGCAGTACTTC.

The chain uses TRBV9 and TRBJ1-2; 10 bases match TRBD1. Trimming cost V 0 bases and J 4 bases; bases outside gene matches: 6. The CDR3 spans 16 residues. The germline V gene has CDR1 SGDLS and CDR2 YYNGEE. The CDR3 nucleotides read TGTGCCAGCAGCGTAGGTGCGGGACAGGGGCCCTATGGCTACACCTTC. The encoded protein is CASSVGAGQGPYGYTF.

The J gene is TRBJ1-2, the V gene TRBV27; TRBD1 agrees at 8 bases. Trimming removed 8 bases from V and 3 bases from J; junction bases left unmatched: 23. The CDR3 loop spans 19 amino acids. CDR1 is MNHEY, CDR2 SMNVEV, per germline (reference sequence). The DNA for the CDR3 is TGTGCCAGCCCGAAACCTCCAGGGGGCAAGGGGGTTGAGGACTATGGCTACACCTTC. Its protein is CASPKPPGGKGVEDYGYTF.

In DNA, the CDR3 is TGTGCCAGCAGCTTTTTGACTAGCGGGAGCACAGATACGCAGTATTTT. Residues: CASSFLTSGSTDTQYF. This rearrangement joins TRBV7-9 to TRBJ2-3; TRBD2 aligns across 10 bases. V gave up 3 bases and J gave up 0 bases; unmatched junction bases: 3. Germline assignment: CDR1 SEHNR and CDR2 FQNEAQ (reference sequence). CDR3 length: 16 residues.

The chain combines TRBV7-9 with TRBJ2-1, with a tentative D call TRBD2 (6 bases). This CDR3 has 13 amino acids. Between the trimmed V and J ends, which lost 5 bases and 4 bases, there was a span of 9 bases. Germline V gene data show CDR1 as SEHNR and CDR2 as FQNEAQ (reference sequence). CDR3 residues: CASSGGNYNEQFF. DNA of the CDR3: TGTGCCAGCAGCGGGGGGAATTACAATGAGCAGTTCTTC.

V gene TRBV19 combines with J gene TRBJ2-1, with 13 positions matching TRBD2. Germline-derived CDR1 and CDR2 are LNHDA and SQIVND (reference sequence). CDR3 size: 17 residues. V gave up 4 bases and J gave up 6 bases; unmatched junction bases: 9. The CDR3 region is CASSTRGTSGTFNEQFF. CDR3 bases: TGTGCCAGTAGTACCCGGGGGACTAGCGGGACTTTCAATGAGCAGTTCTTC.

V is TRBV5-4 and J is TRBJ2-2, with 9 positions matching TRBD2. The CDR3 length is 16 residues. Germline loops: CDR1 SGHNT, CDR2 YYREEE (reference sequence). With V trimmed by 0 bases and J by 5 bases, 5 bases remained unmatched. DNA of the CDR3: TGTGCCAGCAGCTTGGAACTAGCGGGCCCGACCGGGGAGCTGTTTTTT. Protein sequence: CASSLELAGPTGELFF.

This clone occurred a few times. The chain has TRBV19 and TRBJ1-5; possible D gene TRBD1, 5 bases. V was shortened by 6 bases and J by 0 bases, with 9 bases between the two germline ends. The germline gives CDR1 LNHDA, CDR2 SQIVND (reference sequence). The CDR3 consists of 14 residues. The CDR3 reads CASSWGDSNQPQHF. CDR3 DNA: TGTGCCAGTAGCTGGGGGGATAGCAATCAGCCCCAGCATTTT.

The genes are TRBV28 and TRBJ2-3, with a possible D match to TRBD2 (5 bases). Trimming took off 1 base at V and 4 bases at J, with 9 bases between the two ends. CDR1 MDHEN and CDR2 SYDVKM come from the germline V gene. CDR3 length: 14 residues. In nucleotides, the CDR3 is TGTGCCAGCAGTTTATTGGGGAGCGCAGATACGCAGTATTTT. This translates into CASSLLGSADTQYF.

The rearrangement links TRBV2 to TRBJ2-1, with no clear D. Germline lookup yields CDR1 SNHLY and CDR2 FYNNEI. With 3 bases removed from V and 12 bases from J, the gap between germline ends came to 6 bases. The CDR3 totals 10 residues. The CDR3 nucleotides read TGTGCCAGCAGTGACGGCACGCAGTTCTTC. Its translation is CASSDGTQFF.

The table lists this clone with a count of one. CDR3 nucleotides: TGTGCCAGCAGCTCCTTCTTAGCGGGAGGGGGAGATACGCAGTATTTT. Protein sequence: CASSSFLAGGGDTQYF. V gene TRBV4-2 combines with J gene TRBJ2-3, with 11 positions matching TRBD2. This CDR3 has 16 amino acids. The germline gives CDR1 LGHNA, CDR2 YNFKEQ. The V and J ends lost 5 bases and 5 bases, in that order; junction bases with no gene match: 9.

V usage is TRBV24-1 and J usage is TRBJ1-4, with D perhaps matching TRBD1 (5 bases). CDR1 and CDR2 (germline): KGHDR, SFDVKD. The CDR3 extends over 13 amino acids. V lost 0 bases and J lost 13, with 11 bases in between. The CDR3 protein is CATSDLAGEGLFF. The CDR3 bases are TGTGCCACCAGTGATTTGGCGGGGGAAGGACTGTTTTTT.

The chain uses TRBV6-5 and TRBJ1-1; D uncertain. Germline V lookup: CDR1 MNHEY, CDR2 SVGAGI. CDR3 length: 13 residues. V lost 4 bases, J lost 1 base, and 7 bases lay in between. The CDR3 is CASSLKRNTEAFF. CDR3 DNA: TGTGCCAGCAGTTTAAAAAGGAACACTGAAGCTTTCTTT.

The rearrangement uses TRBV6-5 and TRBJ1-2; a weak D match, TRBD1 (5 bases). Germline values: CDR1 MNHEY, CDR2 SVGAGI. V gave up 5 bases and J gave up 4 bases, with 14 bases separating them. The CDR3 totals 14 residues. Here the CDR3 DNA reads TGTGCCAGCAGTCATAGAAGACAGCGCTATGGCTACACCTTC. Protein product: CASSHRRQRYGYTF.

This sequence joins TRBV27 and TRBJ2-1; tentatively, D is TRBD2 (5 bases). Per germline, CDR1 MNHEY and CDR2 SMNVEV (reference sequence). V lost 2 bases and J 3 bases, leaving 14 bases between the germline ends. The CDR3 extends over 16 amino acids. The CDR3 loop reads CASSLRAVAIYNEQFF. CDR3 nucleotide sequence: TGTGCCAGCAGTTTACGCGCAGTAGCGATCTACAATGAGCAGTTCTTC.

V usage is TRBV4-2 and J usage is TRBJ2-2; 7 bases align to TRBD2. CDR3 length: 16 amino acids. Per the germline V gene, CDR1 is LGHNA and CDR2 is YNFKEQ. V lost 3 bases, J lost 0 bases, and 4 bases stayed unmatched. The DNA for the CDR3 is TGTGCCAGCAGCCACGCGCTAGCGGCGAACACCGGGGAGCTGTTTTTT. Translated, it gives CASSHALAANTGELFF.

The V gene is TRBV7-2, the J gene TRBJ1-5, with 8 bases identical to TRBD1. The ends lost 1 base at V and 8 bases at J; junction bases unmatched: 7. This CDR3 has 15 amino acids. Germline CDR1 reads SGHTA; CDR2 reads FQGNSA. This CDR3 is CASSLGAGGGKPQHF. In DNA form, the CDR3 reads TGTGCCAGCAGCTTAGGGGCAGGGGGCGGGAAGCCCCAGCATTTT.

The chain uses TRBV28 and TRBJ2-3; D is undetermined. Trimming took 4 bases from V and 4 from J, leaving 12 bases between them. Germline CDR1 MDHEN, CDR2 SYDVKM. The CDR3 covers 14 residues. CDR3 nucleotide sequence: TGTGCCAGCAGTTACTGGCAGATTTCAGATACGCAGTATTTT. Protein product: CASSYWQISDTQYF.